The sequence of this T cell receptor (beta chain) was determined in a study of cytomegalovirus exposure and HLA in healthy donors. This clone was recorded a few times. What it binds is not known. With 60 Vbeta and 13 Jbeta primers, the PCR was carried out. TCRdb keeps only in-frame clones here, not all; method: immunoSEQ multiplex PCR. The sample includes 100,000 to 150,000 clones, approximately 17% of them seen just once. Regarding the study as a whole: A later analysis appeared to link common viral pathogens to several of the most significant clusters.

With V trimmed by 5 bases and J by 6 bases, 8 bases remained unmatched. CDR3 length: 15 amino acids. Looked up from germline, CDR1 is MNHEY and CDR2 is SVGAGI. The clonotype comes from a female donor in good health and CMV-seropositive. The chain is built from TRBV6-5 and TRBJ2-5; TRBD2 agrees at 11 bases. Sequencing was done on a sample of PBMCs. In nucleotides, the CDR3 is TGTGCCAGCAGTCGGGCTAGCGGGAGGATAAAGACCCAGTACTTC. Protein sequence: CASSRASGRIKTQYF.